These 25 T cell receptor beta chains came from one sample sequenced in a study of human versus mouse CDR3 diversity and MHC coevolution. The protocol was immunoSEQ multiplex PCR, while the TCRdb copy is restricted to in-frame clones and leaves out a portion. The sample has tens of thousands of clones, 80% to 95% seen once. Input material: naive CD4+ T cells from blood. Stated subset: CD45RO-negative CD62L-positive naive CD4 T cells. These receptors were taken from a person aged 25-75 years in good health.

This sequence joins TRBV7-6 and TRBJ1-1; no firm D call. Trimming took off 8 bases at V and 2 bases at J, with 12 bases between the two ends. The CDR3 totals 13 residues. From germline, CDR1 is SGHVS and CDR2 FNYEAQ. The CDR3 region is CASSPRGNTEAFF. The CDR3 bases are TGTGCCAGCTCTCCTCGGGGTAACACTGAAGCTTTCTTT.

The chain recombines TRBV5-5 with TRBJ2-5, with 7 bases fitting TRBD2. This CDR3 is 14 amino acids long. J gave up 2 bases and V 7 bases, and 8 bases lay outside the gene matches. CDR1 is SGHKS and CDR2 is YYEKEE in the germline V gene (reference sequence). This CDR3 reads CASLGAGWQETQYF. Here the CDR3 DNA reads TGTGCCAGCCTAGGAGCGGGGTGGCAAGAGACCCAGTACTTC.

The CDR3 sequence is CASSLQPEQQFF. Written as DNA, the CDR3 is TGTGCCAGCAGCTTACAGCCGGAGCAGCAGTTCTTC. The chain joins TRBV11-3 to TRBJ2-1; D is uncertain. Trimming removed 2 bases from V and 11 bases from J, with 10 bases in between. The CDR3 is 12 residues long. CDR1 SGHNT and CDR2 YENEEA come from the germline V gene.

This chain links TRBV28 with TRBJ2-7; TRBD1 is a possible D gene (6 bases). The germline gives CDR1 MDHEN, CDR2 SYDVKM. The CDR3 extends over 15 amino acids. The V and J ends lost 2 bases and 0 bases respectively, with 11 bases between them. The CDR3 DNA follows: TGTGCCAGCAGTTTACCGACAGGCCGCTCCTACGAGCAGTACTTC. It is translated as CASSLPTGRSYEQYF.

The chain is built from TRBV7-2 and TRBJ1-2, with a weak D call TRBD1 (6 bases). Germline V gene lookup returns CDR1 SGHTA and CDR2 FQGNSA. Trimming removed 2 bases from V and 4 bases from J, with 17 bases in between. This CDR3 contains 16 residues. The CDR3 nucleotides read TGTGCCAGCAGCTTAAGGTCAGGGCAGGGGACCTATGGCTACACCTTC. Translation gives CASSLRSGQGTYGYTF.

This clone was seen a few times. The chain couples TRBV6-4 to TRBJ2-1, with 9 positions matching TRBD2. Germline V gene lookup returns CDR1 MRHNA and CDR2 SNTAGT. With V trimmed by 4 bases and J by 9 bases, 4 bases remained unmatched. This CDR3 region has 13 residues. DNA of the CDR3: TGTGCCAGCAGTGTAGCGGGAGCGGGTGAGCAGTTCTTC. It specifies CASSVAGAGEQFF.

The chain is built from TRBV5-1 and TRBJ1-5, with a possible D match to TRBD1 (6 bases). Trimming took 4 bases from V and 4 from J, leaving 12 bases between them. The CDR3 totals 14 residues. CDR1 is SGHRS and CDR2 is YFSETQ in the germline V gene. CDR3 residues: CASSTGTMNQPQHF. The CDR3 DNA reads TGCGCCAGCAGCACCGGGACAATGAATCAGCCCCAGCATTTT.

CDR3 DNA: TGTGCCTCCTCGCGGGACTACGAGCAGTACTTC. Translated: CASSRDYEQYF. V is TRBV18 and J is TRBJ2-5, with a possible D match to TRBD2 (6 bases). The J call may not be correct, given that the DNA end is closer to TRBJ2-7. Germline V gene lookup returns CDR1 KGHSH and CDR2 LQKENI. The CDR3 runs to 11 residues.

This chain links TRBV2 with TRBJ1-1; 11 nucleotides match TRBD1. CDR1 and CDR2 (germline): SNHLY, FYNNEI. CDR3 length: 14 residues. The junction had 12 bases not matched to a gene; V was cut back by 7 bases and J by 11 bases. CDR3 in DNA: TGTGCCAGCAACATCGGACAGGGGGCTTTGATGGCTTTCTTT. Its protein product is CASNIGQGALMAFF.

The chain uses TRBV5-1 and TRBJ2-5; D gene uncertain. The J call is in doubt because the DNA end fits TRBJ2-7 better. Germline V gene sequence: CDR1 SGHRS, CDR2 YFSETQ. There are 15 residues in the CDR3. CDR3 residues: CASSPRHFSDYEQYF. CDR3 sequence (DNA): TGCGCCAGCAGCCCCCGACACTTTTCCGATTACGAGCAGTACTTC.

V usage is TRBV19 and J usage is TRBJ1-5, with a possible D match to TRBD1 (6 bases). V lost 7 bases and J lost 2, with 15 bases in between. In germline, CDR1 is LNHDA, CDR2 SQIVND (reference sequence). The CDR3 sequence is 15 residues long. This chain's CDR3 is CASNKGTTRNQPQHF. The CDR3 DNA is TGTGCCAGTAACAAGGGGACAACTCGCAATCAGCCCCAGCATTTT.

The chain combines TRBV28 with TRBJ1-6, with D perhaps matching TRBD1 (6 bases). V was pared by 3 bases and J by 3 bases, with 12 bases between. The CDR3 consists of 16 residues. Per the germline V gene, CDR1 is MDHEN and CDR2 is SYDVKM. The CDR3 here is CASSFRTVGYNSPLHF. CDR3 bases: TGTGCCAGCAGTTTTAGGACAGTAGGCTATAATTCACCCCTCCACTTT. Full variable domain (remainder filled in from reference TRBV28 and TRBJ1-6): DVKVTQSSRYLVKRTGEKVFLECVQDMDHENMFWYRQDPGLGLRLIYFSYDVKMKEKGDIPEGYSVSREKKERFSLILESASTNQTSMYLCASSFRTVGYNSPLHFGNGTRLTVT.

The chain links TRBV6-5 to TRBJ2-7; D unclear. Trimming removed 8 bases at V and 3 bases at J, with 20 bases between. Germline V gives CDR1 MNHEY, CDR2 SVGAGI. The CDR3 contains 15 residues. The DNA of the CDR3 is TGTGCCAGCCGTTCTCCCTATACGGCGGACTACGAGCAGTACTTC. Amino acids: CASRSPYTADYEQYF.

This chain uses TRBV11-2 with TRBJ2-2, with TRBD1 as a possible D gene (5 bases). The CDR3 is made up of 15 amino acids. V gave up 4 bases and J gave up 2 bases, with 11 bases separating them. Germline CDR1 SGHAT, CDR2 FQNNGV. The CDR3 nucleotides are TGTGCCAGCAGCTCAGGGTTAAGAAACACCGGGGAGCTGTTTTTT. This encodes CASSSGLRNTGELFF.

This chain connects TRBV11-3 to TRBJ2-1; the D gene is possibly TRBD1 (5 bases). Germline CDR1 is SGHNT and CDR2 is YENEEA. CDR3 length equals 12 residues. Trimming cost V 6 bases and J 7 bases, with 10 bases left between them. The CDR3 sequence: CASSSQANEQFF. The CDR3 nucleotides are TGTGCCAGCAGTTCACAGGCTAATGAGCAGTTCTTC.

The gene calls are TRBV7-6 and TRBJ2-5; 8 nucleotides align to TRBD1. The CDR3 consists of 16 residues. The germline gives CDR1 SGHVS, CDR2 FNYEAQ. V lost 1 base and J lost 5; bases outside the gene matches: 9. The CDR3 sequence is CASSLGTGQGEETQYF. In DNA, the CDR3 is TGTGCCAGCAGCTTAGGCACTGGACAGGGCGAGGAGACCCAGTACTTC. Full variable domain (remainder filled in from reference TRBV7-6 and TRBJ2-5): GAGVSQSPRYKVTKRGQDVALRCDPISGHVSLYWYRQALGQGPEFLTYFNYEAQQDKSGLPNDRFSAERPEGSISTLTIQRTEQRDSAMYRCASSLGTGQGEETQYFGPGTRLLVL.

This rearrangement joins TRBV5-1 to TRBJ2-7; D possibly corresponds to TRBD1 (6 bases). This CDR3 has 14 amino acids. Trimming pared 3 bases from V and 0 bases from J, leaving 10 bases between. Germline assignment: CDR1 SGHRS and CDR2 YFSETQ. The CDR3 reads CASSSTGTSYEQYF. CDR3 in DNA: TGCGCCAGCAGCTCGACAGGAACCTCCTACGAGCAGTACTTC.

The chain carries TRBV19 and TRBJ2-7; D is perhaps TRBD2 (6 bases). In germline, CDR1 is LNHDA, CDR2 SQIVND (reference sequence). The CDR3 length is 14 residues. V was pared by 5 bases and J by 3 bases, with 14 bases between. The CDR3 spells CASSAGLGLYEQYF. The CDR3 coding sequence is TGTGCCAGTAGTGCGGGACTCGGACTCTACGAGCAGTACTTC.

The chain uses TRBV10-3 and TRBJ2-1; 8 nucleotides agree with TRBD1. Germline CDR1 and CDR2: ENHRY and SYGVKD. V gave up 4 bases and J gave up 5 bases; unmatched junction bases: 7. The CDR3 covers 15 residues. The CDR3 is CAISGGTGVDNEQFF. The CDR3 DNA reads TGTGCCATCAGTGGGGGGACAGGAGTTGACAATGAGCAGTTCTTC.

The chain is built from TRBV7-3 and TRBJ2-7; 9 bases fit TRBD2. V shed 2 bases and J 5 bases; nucleotides not matched to a gene: 4. This CDR3 comprises 14 residues. Germline V gene lookup returns CDR1 SGHTA and CDR2 FQGTGA. CDR3 protein: CASSLPGTSNEQYF. The CDR3 DNA follows: TGTGCCAGCAGCTTACCCGGGACTAGCAACGAGCAGTACTTC.

The chain recombines TRBV19 with TRBJ2-1; the match to TRBD2 covers 7 bases. This CDR3 region has 15 residues. Trimming took 1 base from V and 7 from J; bases not matched to a gene: 7. Germline V gene lookup returns CDR1 LNHDA and CDR2 SQIVND (reference sequence). The CDR3 spells CASSIGGGMLNEQFF. As DNA, the CDR3 is TGTGCCAGTAGTATAGGGGGGGGGATGCTGAATGAGCAGTTCTTC.

The V call is TRBV6-6, the J call TRBJ2-7; unclear D gene. The CDR3 length is 12 residues. V was shortened by 6 bases and J by 3 bases, with 9 bases between the two germline ends. Germline assignment: CDR1 MNHNY and CDR2 SVGAGI (reference sequence). CDR3 residues: CASRPQDYEQYF. CDR3 bases: TGTGCCAGCAGACCGCAGGACTACGAGCAGTACTTC.

The V and J genes are TRBV9 and TRBJ2-7; D remains ambiguous. Germline V CDR1 and CDR2: SGDLS, YYNGEE. Trimming left V 0 bases short and J 6 bases short, with 10 bases between. The CDR3 is 13 amino acids. The CDR3 region is CASSVEPRGEQYF. CDR3 nucleotide sequence: TGTGCCAGCAGCGTAGAACCCCGCGGCGAGCAGTACTTC.

J is TRBJ2-3 and V is TRBV10-3; tentatively, D is TRBD2 (6 bases). Trimming left V 6 bases short and J 0 bases short, with 13 bases between. Germline V gene sequence: CDR1 ENHRY, CDR2 SYGVKD. The CDR3 covers 15 residues. CDR3 loop: CAIRPAGPSTDTQYF. For the CDR3, the DNA is TGTGCCATCAGACCAGCGGGTCCTAGCACAGATACGCAGTATTTT.

A single count supports this clone. The gene calls are TRBV11-2 and TRBJ2-3, with 9 bases lining up with TRBD1. CDR3 size: 15 residues. Trimming took 5 bases from V and 7 from J; bases not matched to a gene: 10. CDR1 is SGHAT and CDR2 is FQNNGV in the germline V gene. CDR3 region: CASSAPGTGIYTQYF. The CDR3 DNA sequence: TGTGCCAGCAGCGCACCCGGGACAGGGATATATACGCAGTATTTT. Filled out from reference TRBV11-2 and TRBJ2-3, the complete variable domain reads EAGVAQSPRYKIIEKRQSVAFWCNPISGHATLYWYQQILGQGPKLLIQFQNNGVVDDSQLPKDRFSAERLKGVDSTLKIQPAKLEDSAVYLCASSAPGTGIYTQYFGPGTRLTVL.